One T cell receptor beta chain is described in this entry. Its antigen is unidentified. The CDR3 end falls 3 residues outside the read, so it is completed with the germline J gene. Heparinized whole blood, about 5 to 8.5 ml, came from each donor. This sample stems from a study of T cell clonality in common variable immunodeficiency. The protocol was immunoSEQ multiplex PCR, while the TCRdb copy is restricted to in-frame clones and leaves out a portion. Found here are over 20,000 clones, no singletons; the ten largest cover 4%. Study outcomes and limitations: Fewer deletions and N-nucleotide insertions were reportedly seen in common variable immunodeficiency TCR beta sequences.

Germline-derived CDR1 and CDR2 are SGHTA and FQGTGA. This CDR3 region has 14 residues. V lost 6 bases and J lost 5; bases outside the gene matches: 9. The chain recombines TRBV7-3 with TRBJ2-5; 7 bases are a match to TRBD2. Sequenced: peripheral blood mononuclear cells. This clonotype was obtained from a human donor with common variable immunodeficiency. The sequenced part of the CDR3 DNA is TGTGCCAGCAGTCTTGGGGGACTATCGGAGACC. Translation gives CASSLGGLSET. The entire CDR3 reads CASSLGGLSETQYF. The full variable domain, completed using reference TRBV7-3 and TRBJ2-5, is GAGVSQTPSNKVTEKGKYVELRCDPISGHTALYWYRQSLGQGPEFLIYFQGTGAADDSGLPNDRFFAVRPEGSVSTLKIQRTERGDSAVYLCASSLGGLSETQYFGPGTRLLVL.